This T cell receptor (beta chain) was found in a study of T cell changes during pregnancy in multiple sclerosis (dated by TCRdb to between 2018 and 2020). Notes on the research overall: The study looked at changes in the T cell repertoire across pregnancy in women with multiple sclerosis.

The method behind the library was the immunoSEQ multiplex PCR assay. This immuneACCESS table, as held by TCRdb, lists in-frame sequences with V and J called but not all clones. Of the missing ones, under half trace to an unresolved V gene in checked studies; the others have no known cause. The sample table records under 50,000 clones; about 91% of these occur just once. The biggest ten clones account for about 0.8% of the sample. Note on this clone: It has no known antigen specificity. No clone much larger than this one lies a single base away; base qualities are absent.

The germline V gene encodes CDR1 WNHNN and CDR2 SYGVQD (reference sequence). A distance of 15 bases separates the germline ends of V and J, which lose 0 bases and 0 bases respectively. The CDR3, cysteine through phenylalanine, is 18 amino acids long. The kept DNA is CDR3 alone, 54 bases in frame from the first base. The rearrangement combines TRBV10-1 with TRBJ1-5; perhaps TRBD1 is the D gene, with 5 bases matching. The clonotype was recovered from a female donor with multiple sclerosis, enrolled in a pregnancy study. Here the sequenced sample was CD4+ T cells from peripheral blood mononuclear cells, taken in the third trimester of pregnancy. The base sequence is TGCGCCAGCAGTGAGTCGACTCTATTGCAGGGTAGCAATCAGCCCCAGCATTTT. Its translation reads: CASSESTLLQGSNQPQHF.